What follows is one TCR beta chain and its context. These data originate in a study of cytomegalovirus exposure and HLA in healthy donors. The V gene's germline CDR1 is SGHVS and CDR2 FNYEAQ. V lost 5 bases, J lost 6 bases, and 7 bases stayed unmatched. This CDR3 is built from 14 residues. The PCR had 60 Vbeta and 13 Jbeta primers. Method: immunoSEQ multiplex PCR; TCRdb's copy keeps in-frame clones and lacks some. The sample consists of 150,000 or so clones, about 74% of them appearing once. The sample consisted of PBMCs. This clonotype was obtained from a young man in good health and CMV-seropositive. The chain combines TRBV7-6 with TRBJ2-7; 10 bases align to TRBD1. CDR3 nucleotides: TGTGCCAGCAGCAGGTGGGACAGGGGAAGCGAGCAGTACTTC. Protein product: CASSRWDRGSEQYF. Full variable domain (rest looked up from reference TRBV7-6 and TRBJ2-7): GAGVSQSPRYKVTKRGQDVALRCDPISGHVSLYWYRQALGQGPEFLTYFNYEAQQDKSGLPNDRFSAERPEGSISTLTIQRTEQRDSAMYRCASSRWDRGSEQYFGPGTRLTVT.